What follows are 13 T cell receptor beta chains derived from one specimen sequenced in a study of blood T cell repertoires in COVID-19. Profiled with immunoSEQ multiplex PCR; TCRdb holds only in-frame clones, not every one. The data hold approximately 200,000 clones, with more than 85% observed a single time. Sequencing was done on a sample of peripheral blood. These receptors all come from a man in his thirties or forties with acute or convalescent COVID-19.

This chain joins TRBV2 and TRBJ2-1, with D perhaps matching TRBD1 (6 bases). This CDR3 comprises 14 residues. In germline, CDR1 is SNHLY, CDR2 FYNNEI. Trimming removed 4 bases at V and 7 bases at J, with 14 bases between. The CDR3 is CASSGGPPLNEQFF. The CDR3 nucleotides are TGTGCCAGCAGTGGGGGGCCCCCTTTGAATGAGCAGTTCTTC.

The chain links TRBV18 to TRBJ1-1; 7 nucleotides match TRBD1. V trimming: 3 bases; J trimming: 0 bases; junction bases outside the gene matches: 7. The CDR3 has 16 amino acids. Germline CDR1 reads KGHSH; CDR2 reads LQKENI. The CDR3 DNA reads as TGTGCCAGCTCACCGCGGCAGGGGACAGTGAACACTGAAGCTTTCTTT. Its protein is CASSPRQGTVNTEAFF.

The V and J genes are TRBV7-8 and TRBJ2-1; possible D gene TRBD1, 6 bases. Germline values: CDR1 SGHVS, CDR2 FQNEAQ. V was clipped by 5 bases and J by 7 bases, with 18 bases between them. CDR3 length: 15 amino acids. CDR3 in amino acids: CASSQGHQIGNEQFF. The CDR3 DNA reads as TGTGCCAGCAGCCAGGGACACCAAATCGGAAATGAGCAGTTCTTC. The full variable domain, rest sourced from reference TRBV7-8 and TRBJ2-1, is GAGVSQSPRYKVAKRGQDVALRCDPISGHVSLFWYQQALGQGPEFLTYFQNEAQLDKSGLPSDRFFAERPEGSVSTLKIQRTQQEDSAVYLCASSQGHQIGNEQFFGPGTRLTVL.

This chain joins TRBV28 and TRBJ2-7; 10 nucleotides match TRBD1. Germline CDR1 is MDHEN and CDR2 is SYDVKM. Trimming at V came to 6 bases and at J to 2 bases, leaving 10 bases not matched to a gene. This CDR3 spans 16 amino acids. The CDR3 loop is CASRPTWGQGPYEQYF. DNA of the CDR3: TGTGCCAGCAGGCCCACTTGGGGACAGGGGCCCTACGAGCAGTACTTC.

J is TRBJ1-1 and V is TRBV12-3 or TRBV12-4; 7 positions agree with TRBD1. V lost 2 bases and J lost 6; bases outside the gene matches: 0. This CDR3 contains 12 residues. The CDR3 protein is CASSLQGAEAFF. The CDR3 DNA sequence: TGTGCCAGCAGTTTACAGGGGGCTGAAGCTTTCTTT.

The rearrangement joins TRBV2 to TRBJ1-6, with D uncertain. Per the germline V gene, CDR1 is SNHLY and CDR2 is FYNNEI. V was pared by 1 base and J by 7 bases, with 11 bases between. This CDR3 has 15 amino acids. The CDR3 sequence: CASSEGSPGNSPLHF. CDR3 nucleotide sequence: TGTGCCAGCAGTGAAGGGAGCCCTGGAAATTCACCCCTCCACTTT.

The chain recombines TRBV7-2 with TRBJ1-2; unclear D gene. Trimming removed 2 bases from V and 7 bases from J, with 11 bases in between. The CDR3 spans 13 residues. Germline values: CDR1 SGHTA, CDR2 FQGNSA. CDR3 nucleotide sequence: TGTGCCAGCAGCTTAAAGAGAACTCCTGGCTACACCTTC. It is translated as CASSLKRTPGYTF.

The CDR3 here is CASGQENSYNEQFF. CDR3 nucleotides: TGTGCCAGCGGACAGGAGAACTCCTACAATGAGCAGTTCTTC. The chain recombines TRBV5-4 with TRBJ2-1; 7 bases are shared with TRBD1. This CDR3 is built from 14 residues. V lost 7 bases to trimming and J lost 0 bases; unmatched junction nucleotides: 4. Looked up from germline, CDR1 is SGHNT and CDR2 is YYREEE (reference sequence).

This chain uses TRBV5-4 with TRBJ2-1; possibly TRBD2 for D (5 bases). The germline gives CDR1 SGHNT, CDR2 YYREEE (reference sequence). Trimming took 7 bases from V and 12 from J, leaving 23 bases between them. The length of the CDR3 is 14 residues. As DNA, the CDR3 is TGTGCCAGCTCGTATTCGGGATCAAAAAGGGTGCAGTTCTTC. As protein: CASSYSGSKRVQFF.

The CDR3 coding sequence is TGCGCCAGCAGCCCCGCCGGACAGACTGAAGCTTTCTTT. It encodes CASSPAGQTEAFF. The gene calls are TRBV5-1 and TRBJ1-1, with D perhaps matching TRBD1 (6 bases). V was trimmed by 4 bases and J by 5 bases, leaving 12 bases between them. The germline gives CDR1 SGHRS, CDR2 YFSETQ. The CDR3 has 13 amino acids.

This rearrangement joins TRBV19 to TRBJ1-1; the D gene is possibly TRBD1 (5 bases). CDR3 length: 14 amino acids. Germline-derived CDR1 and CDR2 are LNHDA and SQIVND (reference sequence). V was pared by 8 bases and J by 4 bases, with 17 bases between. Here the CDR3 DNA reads TGTGCCAGTCATCCTTTTAGGACACGCACTGAAGCTTTCTTT. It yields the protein CASHPFRTRTEAFF.

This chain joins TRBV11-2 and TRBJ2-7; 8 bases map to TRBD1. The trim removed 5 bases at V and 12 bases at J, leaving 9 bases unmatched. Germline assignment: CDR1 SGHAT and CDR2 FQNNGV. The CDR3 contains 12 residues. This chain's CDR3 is CASSLGRGQGYF. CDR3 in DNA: TGTGCCAGCAGCCTTGGTCGCGGACAGGGGTACTTC.

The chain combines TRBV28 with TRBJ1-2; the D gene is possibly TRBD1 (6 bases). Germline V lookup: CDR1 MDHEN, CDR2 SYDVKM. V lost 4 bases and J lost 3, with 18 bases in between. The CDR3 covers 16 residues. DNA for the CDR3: TGTGCCAGCAGTTATCAACCCCAGGGGAACTACTATGGCTACACCTTC. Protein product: CASSYQPQGNYYGYTF.